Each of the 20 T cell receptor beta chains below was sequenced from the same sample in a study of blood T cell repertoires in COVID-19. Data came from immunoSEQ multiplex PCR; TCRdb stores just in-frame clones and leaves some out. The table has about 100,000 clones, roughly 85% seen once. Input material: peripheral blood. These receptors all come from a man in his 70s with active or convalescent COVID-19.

Here the CDR3 reads CSSGGRVTDTQYF. DNA for the CDR3: TGCAGCTCAGGGGGCAGGGTGACAGATACGCAGTATTTT. This sequence joins TRBV29-1 and TRBJ2-3, with 8 bases matching TRBD1. Trimming took 8 bases from V and 3 from J; bases not matched to a gene: 7. Germline CDR1 is SQVTM and CDR2 is ANQGSEA. The CDR3 totals 13 residues.

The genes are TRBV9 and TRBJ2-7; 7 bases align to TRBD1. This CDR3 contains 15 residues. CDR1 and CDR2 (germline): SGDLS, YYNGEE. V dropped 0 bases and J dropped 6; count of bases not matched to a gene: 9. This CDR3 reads CASSVAGTEDGEQYF. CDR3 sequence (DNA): TGTGCCAGCAGCGTAGCCGGGACAGAGGATGGCGAGCAGTACTTC.

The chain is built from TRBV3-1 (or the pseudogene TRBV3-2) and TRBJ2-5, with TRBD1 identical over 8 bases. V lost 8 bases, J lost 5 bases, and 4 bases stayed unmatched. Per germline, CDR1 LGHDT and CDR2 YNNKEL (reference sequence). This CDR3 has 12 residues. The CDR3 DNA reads TGTGCCAGCGAGTACAGGGGGGAGACCCAGTACTTC. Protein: CASEYRGETQYF.

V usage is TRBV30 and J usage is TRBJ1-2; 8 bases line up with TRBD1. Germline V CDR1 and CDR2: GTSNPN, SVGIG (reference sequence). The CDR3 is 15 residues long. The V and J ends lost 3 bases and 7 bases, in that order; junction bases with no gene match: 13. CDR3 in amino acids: CAWSAFQGAGGGYTF. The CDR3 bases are TGTGCCTGGAGCGCATTCCAGGGGGCGGGCGGTGGCTACACCTTC.

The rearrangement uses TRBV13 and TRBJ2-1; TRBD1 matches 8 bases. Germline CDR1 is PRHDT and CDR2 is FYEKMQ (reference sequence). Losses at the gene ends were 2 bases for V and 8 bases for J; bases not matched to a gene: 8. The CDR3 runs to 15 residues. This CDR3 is CASSLPDRGGDEQFF. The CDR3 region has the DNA TGTGCCAGCAGCTTACCCGACAGGGGCGGAGATGAGCAGTTCTTC. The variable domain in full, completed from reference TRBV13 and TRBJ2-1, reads AAGVIQSPRHLIKEKRETATLKCYPIPRHDTVYWYQQGPGQDPQFLISFYEKMQSDKGSIPDRFSAQQFSDYHSELNMSSLELGDSALYFCASSLPDRGGDEQFFGPGTRLTVL.

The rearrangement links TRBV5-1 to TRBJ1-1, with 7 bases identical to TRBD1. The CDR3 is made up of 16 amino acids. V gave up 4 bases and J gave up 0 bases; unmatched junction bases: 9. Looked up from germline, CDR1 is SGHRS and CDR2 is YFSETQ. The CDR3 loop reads CASSNAPGQMNTEAFF. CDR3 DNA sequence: TGCGCCAGCAGCAACGCCCCGGGACAGATGAACACTGAAGCTTTCTTT.

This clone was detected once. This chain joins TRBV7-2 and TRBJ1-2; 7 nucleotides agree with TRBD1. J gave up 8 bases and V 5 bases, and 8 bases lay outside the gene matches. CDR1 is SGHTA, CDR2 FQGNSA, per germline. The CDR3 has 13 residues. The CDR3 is CASSTRQGQGYTF. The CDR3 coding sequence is TGTGCCAGCAGCACCCGACAGGGTCAAGGCTACACCTTC.

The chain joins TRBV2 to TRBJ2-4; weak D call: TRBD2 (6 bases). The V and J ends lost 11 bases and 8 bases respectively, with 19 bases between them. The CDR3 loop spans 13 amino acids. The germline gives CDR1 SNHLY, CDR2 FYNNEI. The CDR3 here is CAGLLGGADIQYF. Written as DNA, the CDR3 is TGTGCCGGCCTTCTAGGAGGGGCAGACATTCAGTACTTC.

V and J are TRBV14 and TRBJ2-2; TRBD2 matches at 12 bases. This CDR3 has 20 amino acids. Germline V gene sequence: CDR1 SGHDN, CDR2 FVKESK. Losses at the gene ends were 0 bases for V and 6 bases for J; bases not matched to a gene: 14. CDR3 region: CASSQEGDKRLAGVPGELFF. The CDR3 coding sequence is TGTGCCAGCAGCCAAGAGGGCGACAAGAGACTAGCGGGAGTACCCGGGGAGCTGTTTTTT.

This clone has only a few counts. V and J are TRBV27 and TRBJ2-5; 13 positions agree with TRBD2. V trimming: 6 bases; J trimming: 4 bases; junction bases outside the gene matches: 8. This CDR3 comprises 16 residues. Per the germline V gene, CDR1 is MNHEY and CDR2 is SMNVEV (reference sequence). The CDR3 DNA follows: TGTGCCAGCAGATCACTAGCGGGGGGGCCCGGAGAGACCCAGTACTTC. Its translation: CASRSLAGGPGETQYF.

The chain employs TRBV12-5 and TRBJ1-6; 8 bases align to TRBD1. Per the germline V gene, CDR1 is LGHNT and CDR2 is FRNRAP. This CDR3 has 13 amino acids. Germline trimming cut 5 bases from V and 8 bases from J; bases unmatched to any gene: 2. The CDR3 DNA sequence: TGTGCTAGTGGTCCAGGGGGCTATTCACCCCTCCACTTT. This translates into CASGPGGYSPLHF.

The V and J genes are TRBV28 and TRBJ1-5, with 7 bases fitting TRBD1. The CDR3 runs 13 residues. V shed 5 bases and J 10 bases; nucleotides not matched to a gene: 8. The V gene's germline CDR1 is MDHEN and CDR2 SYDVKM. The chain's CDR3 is CASSRQGFAPQHF. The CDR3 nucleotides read TGTGCCAGCAGTCGACAGGGTTTCGCCCCCCAGCATTTT.

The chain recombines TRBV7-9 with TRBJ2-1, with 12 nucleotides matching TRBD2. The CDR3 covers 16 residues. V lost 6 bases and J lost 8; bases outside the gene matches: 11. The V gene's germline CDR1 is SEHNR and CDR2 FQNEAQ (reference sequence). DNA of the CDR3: TGTGCCAGCAGTCCGCCCCTAGCGGGAGGGTATGATGAGCAGTTCTTC. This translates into CASSPPLAGGYDEQFF.

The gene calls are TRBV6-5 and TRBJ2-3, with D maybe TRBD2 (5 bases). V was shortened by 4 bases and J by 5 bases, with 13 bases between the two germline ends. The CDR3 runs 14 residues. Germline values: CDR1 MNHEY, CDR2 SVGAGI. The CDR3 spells CASSFSSVGDTQYF. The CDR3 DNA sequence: TGTGCCAGCAGTTTTAGTAGCGTTGGAGATACGCAGTATTTT.

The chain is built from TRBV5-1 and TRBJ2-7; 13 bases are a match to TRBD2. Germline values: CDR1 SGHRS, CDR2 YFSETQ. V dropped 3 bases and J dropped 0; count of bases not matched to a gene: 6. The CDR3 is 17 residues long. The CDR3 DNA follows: TGCGCCAGCAGCTGGGGACTAGCGGGGACTTTCTCCTACGAGCAGTACTTC. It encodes CASSWGLAGTFSYEQYF.

The DNA for the CDR3 is TGCGCCAGCAGCCGAGTGTTTAGAGGGAACACTGAAGCTTTCTTT. Its translation is CASSRVFRGNTEAFF. This chain joins TRBV5-1 and TRBJ1-1; D uncertain. The V and J ends lost 4 bases and 1 base respectively, with 14 bases between them. Germline V lookup: CDR1 SGHRS, CDR2 YFSETQ. The CDR3 runs 15 residues.

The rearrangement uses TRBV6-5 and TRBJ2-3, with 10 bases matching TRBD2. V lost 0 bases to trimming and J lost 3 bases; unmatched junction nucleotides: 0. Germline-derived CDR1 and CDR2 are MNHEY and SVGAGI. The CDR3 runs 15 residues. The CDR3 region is CASSYSSGRTDTQYF. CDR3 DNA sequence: TGTGCCAGCAGTTACTCTAGCGGGAGGACAGATACGCAGTATTTT.

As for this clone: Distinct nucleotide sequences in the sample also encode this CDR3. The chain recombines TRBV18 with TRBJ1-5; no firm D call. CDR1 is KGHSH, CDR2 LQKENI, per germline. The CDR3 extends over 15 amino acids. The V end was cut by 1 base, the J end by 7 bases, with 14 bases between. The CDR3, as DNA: TGTGCCAGCTCACCACTGGGCGGGGAGAACCAGCCCCAGCATTTT. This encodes CASSPLGGENQPQHF.

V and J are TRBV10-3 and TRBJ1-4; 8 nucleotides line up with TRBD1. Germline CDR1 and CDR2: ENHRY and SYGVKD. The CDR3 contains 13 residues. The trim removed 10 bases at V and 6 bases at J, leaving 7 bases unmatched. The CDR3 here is CATRQGYDEKLFF. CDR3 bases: TGTGCCACACGACAGGGGTACGATGAAAAACTGTTTTTT.

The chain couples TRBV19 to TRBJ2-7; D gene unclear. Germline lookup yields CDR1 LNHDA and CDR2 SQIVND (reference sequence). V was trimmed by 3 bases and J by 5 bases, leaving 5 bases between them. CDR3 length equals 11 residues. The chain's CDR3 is CASSIANEQYF. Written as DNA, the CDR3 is TGTGCCAGTAGTATTGCTAACGAGCAGTACTTC.